This TCR beta chain was identified in a study of T cell responses to AZD1222 COVID-19 vaccine. Findings and caveats of the study: Rises in breadth and depth of Spike-specific TCRs came after two AZD1222 doses.

Turning to this clone: Its antigen remains unidentified.

TCRdb's copy holds only in-frame clones and misses some; the assay was immunoSEQ multiplex PCR. This table holds fewer than 110,000 clones, approximately 92% found once. Germline assignment: CDR1 SNHLY and CDR2 FYNNEI. The V and J ends lost 3 bases and 8 bases, in that order; junction bases with no gene match: 7. This CDR3 has 14 residues. The receptor comes from an adult who received the AZD1222 COVID-19 vaccine. The rearrangement joins TRBV2 to TRBJ2-1; 7 bases match TRBD1. The starting material was peripheral blood, obtained 28 days after the second AZD1222 dose. CDR3 in DNA: TGTGCCAGCAGTGAGACAGGGTATTTAGATGAGCAGTTCTTC. Protein product: CASSETGYLDEQFF.